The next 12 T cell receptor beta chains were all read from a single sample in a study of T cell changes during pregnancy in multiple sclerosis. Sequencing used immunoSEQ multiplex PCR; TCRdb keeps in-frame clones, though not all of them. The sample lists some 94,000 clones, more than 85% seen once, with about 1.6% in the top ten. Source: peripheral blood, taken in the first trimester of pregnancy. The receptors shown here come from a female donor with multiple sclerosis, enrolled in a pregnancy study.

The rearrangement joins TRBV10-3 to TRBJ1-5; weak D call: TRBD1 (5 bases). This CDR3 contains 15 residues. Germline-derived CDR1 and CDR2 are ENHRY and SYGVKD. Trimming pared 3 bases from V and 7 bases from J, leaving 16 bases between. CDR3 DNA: TGTGCCATCAGTGACCGGCAGGGTTTCATGCAGCCCCAGCATTTT. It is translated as CAISDRQGFMQPQHF.

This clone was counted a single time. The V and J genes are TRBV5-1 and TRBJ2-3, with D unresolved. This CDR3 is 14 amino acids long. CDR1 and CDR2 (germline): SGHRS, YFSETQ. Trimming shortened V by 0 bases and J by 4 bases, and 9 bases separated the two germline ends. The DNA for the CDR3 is TGCGCCAGCAGCTTGGAGGCGGTCCCAGATACGCAGTATTTT. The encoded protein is CASSLEAVPDTQYF.

DNA of the CDR3: TGTGCCAGCAGTGCCGGAGTCTACGAGCAGTACTTC. It translates to CASSAGVYEQYF. The chain has TRBV6-1 and TRBJ2-7, with D unclear. The V end was cut by 4 bases, the J end by 3 bases, with 7 bases between. The CDR3 sequence is 12 residues long. The germline V gene has CDR1 MNHNS and CDR2 SASEGT.

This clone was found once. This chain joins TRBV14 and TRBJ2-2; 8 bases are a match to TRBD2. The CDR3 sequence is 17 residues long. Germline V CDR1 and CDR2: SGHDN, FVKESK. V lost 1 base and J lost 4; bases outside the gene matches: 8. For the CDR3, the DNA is TGTGCCAGCAGCCAAGTCGCCATAGCGGGAAGCACCGGGGAGCTGTTTTTT. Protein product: CASSQVAIAGSTGELFF.

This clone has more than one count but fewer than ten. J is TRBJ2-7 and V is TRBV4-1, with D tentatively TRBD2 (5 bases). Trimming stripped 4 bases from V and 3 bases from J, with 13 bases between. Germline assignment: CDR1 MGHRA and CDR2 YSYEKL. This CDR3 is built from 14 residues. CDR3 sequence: CASSPSGFNYEQYF. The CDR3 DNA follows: TGCGCCAGCAGCCCTTCGGGATTCAACTACGAGCAGTACTTC.

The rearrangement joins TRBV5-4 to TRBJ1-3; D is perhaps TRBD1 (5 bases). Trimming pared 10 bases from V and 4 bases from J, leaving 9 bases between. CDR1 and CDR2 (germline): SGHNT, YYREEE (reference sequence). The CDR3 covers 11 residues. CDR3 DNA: TGTGCCTCGGGGGGAGGAAACACCATATATTTT. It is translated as CASGGGNTIYF.

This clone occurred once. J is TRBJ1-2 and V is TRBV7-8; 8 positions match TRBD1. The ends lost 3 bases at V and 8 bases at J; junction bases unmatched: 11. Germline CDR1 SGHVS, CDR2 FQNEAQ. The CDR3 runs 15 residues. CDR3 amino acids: CASSFKGQGMRGYTF. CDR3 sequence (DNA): TGTGCCAGCAGCTTTAAAGGACAGGGAATGCGGGGCTACACCTTC.

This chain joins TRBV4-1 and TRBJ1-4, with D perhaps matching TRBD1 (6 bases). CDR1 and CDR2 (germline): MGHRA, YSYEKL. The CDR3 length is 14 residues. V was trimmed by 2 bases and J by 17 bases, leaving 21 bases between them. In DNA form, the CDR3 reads TGCGCCAGCAGCCAACCCAATTCACAGGGTTCGATTTTTTTT. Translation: CASSQPNSQGSIFF.

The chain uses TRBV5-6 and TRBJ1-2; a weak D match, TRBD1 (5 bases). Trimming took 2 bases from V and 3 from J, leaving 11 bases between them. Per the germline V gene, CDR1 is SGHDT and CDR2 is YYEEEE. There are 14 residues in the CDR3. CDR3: CASSLQQAHYGYTF. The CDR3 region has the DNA TGTGCCAGCAGCTTACAACAGGCGCACTATGGCTACACCTTC.

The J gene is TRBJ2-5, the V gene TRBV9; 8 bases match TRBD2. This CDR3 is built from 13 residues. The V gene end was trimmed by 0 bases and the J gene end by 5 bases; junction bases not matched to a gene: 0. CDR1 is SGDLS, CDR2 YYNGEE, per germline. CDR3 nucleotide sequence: TGTGCCAGCAGCGTAGGCGGGGGGGAGACCCAGTACTTC. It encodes CASSVGGGETQYF.

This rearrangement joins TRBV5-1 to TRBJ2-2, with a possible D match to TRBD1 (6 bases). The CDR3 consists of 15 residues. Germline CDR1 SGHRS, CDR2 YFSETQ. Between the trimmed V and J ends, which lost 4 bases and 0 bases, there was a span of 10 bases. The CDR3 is CASSGTLANTGELFF. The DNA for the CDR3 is TGCGCCAGCAGCGGGACACTCGCGAACACCGGGGAGCTGTTTTTT.

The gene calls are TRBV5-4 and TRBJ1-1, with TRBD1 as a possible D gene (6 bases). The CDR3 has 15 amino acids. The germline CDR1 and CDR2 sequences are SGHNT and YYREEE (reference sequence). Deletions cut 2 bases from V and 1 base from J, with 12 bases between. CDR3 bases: TGTGCCAGCAGCTTTAGTCAGGGGAGGAACACTGAAGCTTTCTTT. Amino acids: CASSFSQGRNTEAFF.